This T cell receptor beta chain is from a study of T cell responses to AZD1222 COVID-19 vaccine. Study-wide results and limits: Receipt of two AZD1222 doses was followed by a rise in Spike-specific TCR breadth and depth. Spike regions recognized by vaccine-associated CD4 TCRs spanned the protein, led by 160-218 and 743-854. Scientists sampled the repertoires only once the peak T cell response had passed. Donors skewed white British and female; clonal diversity was possibly underestimated.

The CDR3 has 15 residues. The germline V gene encodes CDR1 SGDLS and CDR2 YYNGEE. V lost 0 bases and J 8 bases, leaving 14 bases between the germline ends. This clone was detected once. Its antigen is unidentified. Measured with immunoSEQ multiplex PCR; TCRdb has only the in-frame clones, and not every one. The table includes fewer than 85,000 clones, 80% to 90% detected once. The TCR originated in an adult in good health. The material sequenced was peripheral blood, taken on day 0 of AZD1222 vaccination. The rearrangement links TRBV9 to TRBJ1-4; the D is unclear. The CDR3 loop reads CASSVGSGGGEKLFF. The CDR3 DNA reads as TGTGCCAGCAGCGTAGGTTCCGGAGGCGGAGAAAAACTGTTTTTT.